Each of the 7 T cell receptor beta chains below was sequenced from the same sample in a study of a mutant IDH1 vaccine in newly diagnosed glioma. Time point denoted: week 23, last vaccination. A 20-mer mutant IDH1 peptide at 300 ug was injected subcutaneously with topical imiquimod. Profiling relied on immunoSEQ multiplex PCR, and the TCRdb table lists in-frame clones only, not all of them. The sample carries tens of thousands of clones, over 70% recorded once. Their target antigens are unknown. The specimen comprised PBMCs, sampled from a glioma patient whose treatment included an IDH1 peptide vaccine. These receptors were taken from a man in his forties with glioma.

The chain recombines TRBV25-1 with TRBJ2-5; 8 positions agree with TRBD1. The ends lost 4 bases at V and 4 bases at J; junction bases unmatched: 5. CDR3 length: 14 amino acids. Germline lookup yields CDR1 MGHDK and CDR2 SYGVNS. DNA for the CDR3: TGTGCCAGCAGTGTTCAGGGGGCGACAGAGACCCAGTACTTC. This gives the protein CASSVQGATETQYF.

This clone has a single count. The rearrangement links TRBV19 to TRBJ2-5; D is uncertain. CDR3 size: 12 residues. CDR1 LNHDA and CDR2 SQIVND come from the germline V gene (reference sequence). V dropped 3 bases and J dropped 3 bases, with 5 bases sitting between them. The CDR3 loop is CASSIGEETQYF. CDR3 DNA sequence: TGTGCCAGTAGTATTGGCGAAGAGACCCAGTACTTC. Based on the CDR3 plus reference TRBV19 and TRBJ2-5, the full variable domain is DGGITQSPKYLFRKEGQNVTLSCEQNLNHDAMYWYRQDPGQGLRLIYYSQIVNDFQKGDIAEGYSVSREKKESFPLTVTSAQKNPTAFYLCASSIGEETQYFGPGTRLLVL.

The CDR3 loop reads CASSPSQGANTGELFF. DNA of the CDR3: TGTGCCAGCTCACCATCCCAGGGGGCGAACACCGGGGAGCTGTTTTTT. V usage is TRBV18 and J usage is TRBJ2-2; TRBD1 matches at 7 bases. Germline V lookup: CDR1 KGHSH, CDR2 LQKENI. V trimming: 2 bases; J trimming: 0 bases; junction bases outside the gene matches: 3. The CDR3 spans 16 residues.

This clone is a singleton in its sample. This chain uses TRBV4-3 with TRBJ2-7; 8 bases match TRBD1. The junction had 7 bases not matched to a gene; V was cut back by 3 bases and J by 3 bases. Per the germline V gene, CDR1 is LGHNA and CDR2 is YSLEER. The CDR3 runs 15 residues. The CDR3 DNA follows: TGCGCCAGCAGCCATGCCGGGACAGGAGACTACGAGCAGTACTTC. Translating gives CASSHAGTGDYEQYF.

The chain carries TRBV5-6 and TRBJ1-1; D gene uncertain. The CDR3 loop spans 11 amino acids. Germline V CDR1 and CDR2: SGHDT, YYEEEE. Trimming left V 0 bases short and J 8 bases short, with 5 bases between. The chain's CDR3 is CASSLVGEAFF. In nucleotides, the CDR3 is TGTGCCAGCAGCTTGGTTGGGGAAGCTTTCTTT.

V is TRBV15 and J is TRBJ1-2; no clear D. The CDR3 loop spans 17 amino acids. The germline V gene has CDR1 LNHNV and CDR2 YYDKDF (reference sequence). V was cut by 1 base and J by 0 bases, with 15 bases left in between. The CDR3 DNA sequence: TGTGCCACCAGCAGAGTTTTGCCGAGCGGAGCTAACTATGGCTACACCTTC. Amino acids: CATSRVLPSGANYGYTF.

This clone was seen more than once but under ten times. The V gene is TRBV7-6, the J gene TRBJ2-7, with TRBD2 matching over 8 bases. The germline V gene has CDR1 SGHVS and CDR2 FNYEAQ. The CDR3 spans 15 residues. Unmatched junction bases numbered 7, after V lost 5 bases and J lost 1 base. CDR3 coding DNA: TGTGCCAGCAGCCCTATGAGCGGGAGTTCCTACGAGCAGTACTTC. This translates into CASSPMSGSSYEQYF.